These T cell receptor beta chains were read from a single sample in a study of cytomegalovirus exposure and HLA in healthy donors. Produced via immunoSEQ multiplex PCR; TCRdb's table is partial and in-frame only. The table lists 85,000 to 100,000 clones, roughly two thirds of them singletons, with around 6.5% in the top ten. The sequencing input was PBMCs. The receptors originated from a woman in her 30s in good health and CMV-seronegative. The CDR3 runs from the conserved cysteine through the conserved F or W. Part of the rows lack a size; the others show once, few, many or a class for expanded clones.

clone_size: few; j_call: TRBJ2-1; v_call: TRBV5-1; cdr3_aa: CASSPGLAGNNEQFF
clone_size: NA; j_call: TRBJ1-1; v_call: TRBV29-1; cdr3_aa: CSTPRLGEVTEAFF
clone_size: NA; j_call: TRBJ2-1; v_call: TRBV29-1; cdr3_aa: CSVLRGNEQFF
clone_size: few; j_call: TRBJ2-5; v_call: TRBV30; cdr3_aa: CACTQGGETQYF
clone_size: NA; j_call: TRBJ2-6; v_call: TRBV21-1; cdr3_aa: CASSKPRPGEAHSSGANVLTF
clone_size: NA; j_call: TRBJ1-5; v_call: TRBV12-5; cdr3_aa: CASGFGGNQPQHF
clone_size: few; j_call: TRBJ2-1; v_call: TRBV9; cdr3_aa: CASSGPGLHNEQFF
clone_size: NA; j_call: TRBJ2-5; v_call: TRBV7-9; cdr3_aa: CASSPFRGRETQYF
clone_size: once; j_call: TRBJ1-2; v_call: TRBV2; cdr3_aa: CASSGAAGANYGYTF
clone_size: NA; j_call: TRBJ2-2; v_call: TRBV7-2; cdr3_aa: CASSFSASRAVGSGELFF
clone_size: NA; j_call: TRBJ2-1; v_call: TRBV5-1; cdr3_aa: CASSWGLAGNNEQFF
clone_size: few; j_call: TRBJ2-2; v_call: TRBV19; cdr3_aa: CASRPTGEIGELFF
clone_size: NA; j_call: TRBJ2-2; v_call: TRBV7-9; cdr3_aa: CASRAGQAAFHTGELFF
clone_size: few; j_call: TRBJ2-3; v_call: TRBV7-6; cdr3_aa: CASSFGTTRTDTQYF
clone_size: NA; j_call: TRBJ2-3; v_call: TRBV5-1; cdr3_aa: CASSLVDSTDTQYF
clone_size: NA; j_call: TRBJ1-5; v_call: TRBV15; cdr3_aa: CATSRVGGNQPQHF
clone_size: NA; j_call: TRBJ1-2; v_call: TRBV25-1; cdr3_aa: CASSGGWGYTF
clone_size: few; j_call: TRBJ2-1; v_call: TRBV6-1; cdr3_aa: CASGSNGVF
clone_size: few; j_call: TRBJ1-5; v_call: TRBV7-2; cdr3_aa: CASSLGRGHRQPQHF